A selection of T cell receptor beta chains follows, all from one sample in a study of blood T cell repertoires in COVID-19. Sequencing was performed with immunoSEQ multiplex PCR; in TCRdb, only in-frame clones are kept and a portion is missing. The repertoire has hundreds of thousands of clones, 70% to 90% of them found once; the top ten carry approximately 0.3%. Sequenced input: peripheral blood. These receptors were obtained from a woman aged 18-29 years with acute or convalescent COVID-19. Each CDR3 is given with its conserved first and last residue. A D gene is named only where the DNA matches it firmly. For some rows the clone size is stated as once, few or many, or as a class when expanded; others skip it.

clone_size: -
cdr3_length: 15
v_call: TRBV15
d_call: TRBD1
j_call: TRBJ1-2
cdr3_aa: CATSRGGTGSYRYTF
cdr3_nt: TGTGCCACCAGCAGAGGAGGGACAGGGAGTTATCGCTACACCTTC

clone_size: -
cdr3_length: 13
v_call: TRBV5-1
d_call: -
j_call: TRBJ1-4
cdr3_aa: CASSFQGNEKLFF
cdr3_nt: TGCGCCAGCAGCTTCCAGGGAAATGAAAAACTGTTTTTT

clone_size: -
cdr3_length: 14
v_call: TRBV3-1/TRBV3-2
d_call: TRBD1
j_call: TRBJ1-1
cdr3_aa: CASSQSDREEEAFF
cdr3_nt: TGTGCCAGCAGCCAATCGGACAGGGAGGAAGAAGCTTTCTTT

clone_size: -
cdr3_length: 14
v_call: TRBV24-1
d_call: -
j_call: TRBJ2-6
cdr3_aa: CATSGASGANVLTF
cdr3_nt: TGTGCCACCAGTGGAGCCTCTGGGGCCAACGTCCTGACTTTC

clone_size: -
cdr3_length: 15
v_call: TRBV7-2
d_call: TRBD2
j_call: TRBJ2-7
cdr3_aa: CASSSPGLATYEQYF
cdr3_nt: TGTGCCAGCAGCTCGCCGGGACTAGCCACCTACGAGCAGTACTTC

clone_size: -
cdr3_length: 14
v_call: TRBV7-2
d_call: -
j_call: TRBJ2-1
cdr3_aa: CASSFDGTYNEQFF
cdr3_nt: TGTGCCAGCAGCTTCGACGGGACCTACAATGAGCAGTTCTTC

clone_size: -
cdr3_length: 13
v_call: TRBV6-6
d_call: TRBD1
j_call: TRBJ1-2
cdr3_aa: CASSLTGTYGYTF
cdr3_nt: TGTGCCAGCAGTCTGACAGGGACTTATGGCTACACCTTC

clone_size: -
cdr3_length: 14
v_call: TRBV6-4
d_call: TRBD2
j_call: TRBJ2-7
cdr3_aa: CASSAGGIPYEQYF
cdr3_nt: TGTGCCAGCAGCGCCGGGGGGATTCCCTACGAGCAGTACTTC

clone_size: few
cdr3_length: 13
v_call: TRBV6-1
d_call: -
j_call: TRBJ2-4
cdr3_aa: CASSELEPLIQYF
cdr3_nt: TGTGCCAGCAGTGAACTTGAACCGCTAATTCAGTACTTC

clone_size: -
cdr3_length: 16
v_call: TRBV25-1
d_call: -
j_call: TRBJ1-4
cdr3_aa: CASSDRMEQPNEKLFF
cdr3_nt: TGTGCCAGCAGTGACCGTATGGAACAGCCTAATGAAAAACTGTTTTTT

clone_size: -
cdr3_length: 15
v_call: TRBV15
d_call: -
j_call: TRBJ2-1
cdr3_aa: CATSRDRDFTREQFF
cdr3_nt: TGTGCCACCAGCAGAGACCGGGACTTCACACGCGAGCAGTTCTTC

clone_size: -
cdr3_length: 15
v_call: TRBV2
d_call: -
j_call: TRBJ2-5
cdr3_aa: CASSEEGGPRETQYF
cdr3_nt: TGTGCCAGCAGTGAGGAGGGGGGGCCTAGAGAGACCCAGTACTTC

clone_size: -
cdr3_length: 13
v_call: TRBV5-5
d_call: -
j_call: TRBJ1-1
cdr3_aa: CASSPPGGTEAFF
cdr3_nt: TGTGCCAGCAGCCCACCGGGAGGGACTGAAGCTTTCTTT

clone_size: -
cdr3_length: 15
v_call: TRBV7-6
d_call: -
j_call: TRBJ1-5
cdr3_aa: CASSPDTVSNQPQHF
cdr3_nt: TGTGCCAGCAGTCCGGACACCGTTAGCAATCAGCCCCAGCATTTT

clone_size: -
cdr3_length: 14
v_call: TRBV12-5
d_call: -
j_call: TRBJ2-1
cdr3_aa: CASSPTYSYNEQFF
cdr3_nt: TGTGCTAGTTCGCCAACCTACAGCTACAATGAGCAGTTCTTC

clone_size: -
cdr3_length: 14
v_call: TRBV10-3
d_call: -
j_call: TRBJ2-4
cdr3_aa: CAISEAKKKNIQYF
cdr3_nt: TGTGCCATCAGTGAGGCGAAAAAGAAAAACATTCAGTACTTC

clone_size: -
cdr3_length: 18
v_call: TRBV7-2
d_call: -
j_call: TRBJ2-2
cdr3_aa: CASSLALVGRSNTGELFF
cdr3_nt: TGTGCCAGCAGCTTAGCGCTGGTGGGGCGGTCGAACACCGGGGAGCTGTTTTTT

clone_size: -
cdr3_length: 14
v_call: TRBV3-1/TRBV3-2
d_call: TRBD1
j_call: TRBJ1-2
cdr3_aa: CASSRGQGASGYTF
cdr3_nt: TGTGCCAGCAGCAGGGGACAGGGGGCGAGCGGCTACACCTTC

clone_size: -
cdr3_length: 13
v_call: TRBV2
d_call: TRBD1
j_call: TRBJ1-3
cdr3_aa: CASSGQGGNTIYF
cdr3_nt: TGTGCCAGCAGTGGACAGGGGGGAAACACCATATATTTT

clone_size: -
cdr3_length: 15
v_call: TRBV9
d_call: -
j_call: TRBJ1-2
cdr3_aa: CASSVAPYTGYGYTF
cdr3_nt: TGTGCCAGCAGCGTAGCGCCATATACAGGGTACGGCTACACCTTC

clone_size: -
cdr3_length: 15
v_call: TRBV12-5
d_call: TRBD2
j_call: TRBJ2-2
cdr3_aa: CASGFAGGTTGELFF
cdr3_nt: TGTGCTAGTGGTTTTGCCGGGGGGACCACCGGGGAGCTGTTTTTT

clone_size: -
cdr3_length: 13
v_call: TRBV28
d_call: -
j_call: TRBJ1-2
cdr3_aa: CASRLTRVYGYTF
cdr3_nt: TGTGCCAGCAGGTTAACCAGGGTATATGGCTACACCTTC

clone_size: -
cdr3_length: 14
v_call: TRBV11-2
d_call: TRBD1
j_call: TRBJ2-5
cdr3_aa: CASSFGRGQETQYF
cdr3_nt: TGTGCCAGCAGCTTCGGCAGGGGGCAAGAGACCCAGTACTTC

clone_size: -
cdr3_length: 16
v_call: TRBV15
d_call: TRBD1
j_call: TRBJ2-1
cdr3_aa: CATSRGRTGVDNEQFF
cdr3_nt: TGTGCCACCAGCAGAGGTAGGACAGGGGTGGACAATGAGCAGTTCTTC

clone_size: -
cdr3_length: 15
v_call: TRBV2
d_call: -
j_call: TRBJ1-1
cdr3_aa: CASSESEGQGGEAFF
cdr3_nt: TGTGCCAGCAGTGAAAGCGAAGGGCAGGGTGGTGAAGCTTTCTTT

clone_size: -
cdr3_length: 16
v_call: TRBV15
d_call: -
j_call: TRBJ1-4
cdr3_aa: CATSRPSDSLDEKLFF
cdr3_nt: TGTGCCACCAGCAGACCTTCCGACAGCCTGGATGAAAAACTGTTTTTT

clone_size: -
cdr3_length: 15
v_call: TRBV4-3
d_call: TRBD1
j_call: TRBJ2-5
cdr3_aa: CASSPQGTGEETQYF
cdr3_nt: TGCGCCAGCAGCCCCCAAGGGACAGGGGAGGAGACCCAGTACTTC

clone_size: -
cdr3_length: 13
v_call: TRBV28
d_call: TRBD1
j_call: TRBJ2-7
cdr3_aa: CASSSGGPLEQYF
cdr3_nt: TGTGCCAGCAGTTCAGGGGGTCCCCTAGAGCAGTACTTC

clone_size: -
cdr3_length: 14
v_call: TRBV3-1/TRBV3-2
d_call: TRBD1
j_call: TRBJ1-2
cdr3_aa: CASRRQGGTHGYTF
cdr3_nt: TGTGCCAGCAGACGACAGGGTGGGACCCATGGCTACACCTTC

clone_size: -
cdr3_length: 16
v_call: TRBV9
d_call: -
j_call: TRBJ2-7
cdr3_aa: CASSPGGSRFAGEQYF
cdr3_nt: TGTGCCAGCAGCCCTGGGGGCAGCCGCTTCGCGGGCGAGCAGTACTTC

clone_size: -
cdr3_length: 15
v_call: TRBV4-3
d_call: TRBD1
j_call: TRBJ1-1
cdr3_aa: CASSQGTGGNTEAFF
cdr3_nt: TGCGCCAGCAGCCAAGGGACAGGGGGGAACACTGAAGCTTTCTTT

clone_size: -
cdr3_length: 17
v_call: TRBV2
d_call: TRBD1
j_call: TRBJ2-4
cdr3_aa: CASIPGQGAIAKNIQYF
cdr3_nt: TGTGCCAGCATCCCGGGACAGGGGGCGATAGCCAAAAACATTCAGTACTTC

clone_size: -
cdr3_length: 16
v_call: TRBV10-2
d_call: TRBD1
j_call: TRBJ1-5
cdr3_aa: CASSEGDRISNQPQHF
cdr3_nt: TGCGCCAGCAGTGAGGGGGACAGGATAAGCAATCAGCCCCAGCATTTT

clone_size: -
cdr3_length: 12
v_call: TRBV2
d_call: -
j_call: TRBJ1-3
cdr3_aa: CASGKQGYTIYF
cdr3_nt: TGTGCCAGCGGGAAACAGGGTTACACCATATATTTT

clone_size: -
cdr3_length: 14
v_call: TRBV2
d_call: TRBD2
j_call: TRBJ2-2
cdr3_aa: CASRFGTSYGELFF
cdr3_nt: TGTGCCAGCAGATTCGGGACTAGTTACGGGGAGCTGTTTTTT

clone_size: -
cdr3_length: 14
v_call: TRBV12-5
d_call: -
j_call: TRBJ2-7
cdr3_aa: CASGPGQIDYEQYF
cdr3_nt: TGTGCTAGTGGACCCGGACAGATAGACTACGAGCAGTACTTC

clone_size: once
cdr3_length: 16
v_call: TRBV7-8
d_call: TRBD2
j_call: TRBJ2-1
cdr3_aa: CASSLDPAGGIDEQFF
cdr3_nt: TGTGCCAGCAGCTTAGACCCAGCGGGGGGCATAGATGAGCAGTTCTTC

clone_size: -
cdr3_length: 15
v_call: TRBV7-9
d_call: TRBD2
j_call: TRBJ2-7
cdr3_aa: CASSCSGRGCYEQYF
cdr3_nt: TGTGCCAGCAGCTGCTCCGGGCGGGGGTGCTACGAGCAGTACTTC

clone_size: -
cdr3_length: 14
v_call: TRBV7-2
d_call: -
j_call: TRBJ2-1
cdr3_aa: CASTQPRQRNEQFF
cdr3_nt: TGTGCCAGCACCCAACCACGACAGCGCAATGAGCAGTTCTTC

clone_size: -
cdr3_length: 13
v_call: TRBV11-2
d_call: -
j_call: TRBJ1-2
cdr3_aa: CASPSRGFYGYTF
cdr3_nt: TGTGCCAGCCCGTCAAGAGGGTTCTATGGCTACACCTTC